Below, one T cell receptor beta chain is given with its context. The antigen remains unidentified. These data belong to a study of shared clonotypes between healthy human individuals. Study-level results: Among donors, the sharing of clonotypes was expected to be influenced by sequencing depth. Few donors limited the genetic and exposure-history diversity represented. A handful of donors held approximately 5% of naive CD4 clonotypes in common.

The assay was immunoSEQ multiplex PCR, and TCRdb's table has in-frame clones only and misses some. The sample holds about 2 million clones, about 95% seen once. The naive CD8 population came from CD45RO-negative cells selected for CCR7, without terminally differentiated effector memory CD45RA+ cells. The specimen was naive CD8+ T cells sorted from blood. This clonotype originated in a man between 18 and 29 years old in good health.

CDR3 protein: CASSSQVSYEQYF. CDR3 coding DNA: TGTGCCAGCAGCTCACAGGTTTCCTACGAGCAGTACTTC. This rearrangement joins TRBV5-6 to TRBJ2-7; possible D gene TRBD1, 5 bases. Germline CDR1 is SGHDT and CDR2 is YYEEEE. The V and J ends lost 3 bases and 1 base respectively, with 8 bases between them. This CDR3 contains 13 residues.